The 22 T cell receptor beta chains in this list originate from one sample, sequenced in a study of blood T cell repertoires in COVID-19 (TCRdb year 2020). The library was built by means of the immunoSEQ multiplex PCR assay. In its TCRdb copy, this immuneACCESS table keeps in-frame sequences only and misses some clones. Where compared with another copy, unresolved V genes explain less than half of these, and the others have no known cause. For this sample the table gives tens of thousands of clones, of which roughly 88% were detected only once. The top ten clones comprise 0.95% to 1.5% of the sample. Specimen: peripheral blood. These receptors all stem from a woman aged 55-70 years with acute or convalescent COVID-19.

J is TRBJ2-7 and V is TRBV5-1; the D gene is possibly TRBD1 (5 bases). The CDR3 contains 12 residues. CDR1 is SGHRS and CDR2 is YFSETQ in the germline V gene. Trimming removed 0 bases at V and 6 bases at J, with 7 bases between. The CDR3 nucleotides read TGCGCCAGCAGCTTGGAGGGGTTCGAGCAGTACGTC. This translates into CASSLEGFEQYV.

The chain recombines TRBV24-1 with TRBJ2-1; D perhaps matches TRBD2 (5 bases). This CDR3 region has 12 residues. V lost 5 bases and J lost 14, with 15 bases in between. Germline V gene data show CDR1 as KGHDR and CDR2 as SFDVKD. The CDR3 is CATSADGVGKFF. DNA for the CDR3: TGTGCCACCAGTGCCGACGGGGTCGGGAAGTTCTTC.

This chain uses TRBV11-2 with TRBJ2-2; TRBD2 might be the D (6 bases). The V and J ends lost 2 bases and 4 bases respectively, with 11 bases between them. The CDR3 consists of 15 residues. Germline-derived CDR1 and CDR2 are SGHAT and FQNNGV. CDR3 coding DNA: TGTGCCAGCAGCTTAAGGACTACCATCACCGGGGAGCTGTTTTTT. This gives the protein CASSLRTTITGELFF.

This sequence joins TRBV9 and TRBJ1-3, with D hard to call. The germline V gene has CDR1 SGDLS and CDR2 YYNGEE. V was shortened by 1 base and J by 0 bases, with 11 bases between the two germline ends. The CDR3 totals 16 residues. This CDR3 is CASSVRSGVSGNTIYF. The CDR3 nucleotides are TGTGCCAGCAGCGTACGGAGCGGGGTCTCTGGAAACACCATATATTTT.

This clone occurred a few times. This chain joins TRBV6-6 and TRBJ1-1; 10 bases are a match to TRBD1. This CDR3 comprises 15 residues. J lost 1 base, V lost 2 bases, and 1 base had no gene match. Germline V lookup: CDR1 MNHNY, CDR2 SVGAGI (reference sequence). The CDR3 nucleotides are TGTGCCAGCAGTTACGGGGACAGGGGGAACACTGAAGCTTTCTTT. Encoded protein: CASSYGDRGNTEAFF.

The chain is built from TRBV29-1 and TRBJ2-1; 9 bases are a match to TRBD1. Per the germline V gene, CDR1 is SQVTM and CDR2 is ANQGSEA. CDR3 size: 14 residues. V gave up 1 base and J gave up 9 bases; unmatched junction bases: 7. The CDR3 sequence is CSVEVGTGSGEQFF. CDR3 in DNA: TGCAGCGTTGAAGTTGGGACAGGGAGCGGTGAGCAGTTCTTC.

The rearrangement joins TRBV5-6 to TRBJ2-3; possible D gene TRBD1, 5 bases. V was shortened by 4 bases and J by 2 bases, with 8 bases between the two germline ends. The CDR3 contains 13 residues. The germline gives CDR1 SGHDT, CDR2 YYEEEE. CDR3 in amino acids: CASSLDTTDTQYF. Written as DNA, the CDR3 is TGTGCCAGCAGCCTGGACACCACAGATACGCAGTATTTT.

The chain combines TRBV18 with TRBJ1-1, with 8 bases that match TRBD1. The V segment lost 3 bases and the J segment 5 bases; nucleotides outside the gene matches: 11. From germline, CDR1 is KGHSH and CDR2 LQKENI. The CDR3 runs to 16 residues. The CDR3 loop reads CASSPKSGGGKTEAFF. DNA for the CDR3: TGTGCCAGCTCACCGAAATCAGGGGGCGGGAAGACTGAAGCTTTCTTT. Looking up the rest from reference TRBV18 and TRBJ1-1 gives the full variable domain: NAGVMQNPRHLVRRRGQEARLRCSPMKGHSHVYWYRQLPEEGLKFMVYLQKENIIDESGMPKERFSAEFPKEGPSILRIQQVVRGDSAAYFCASSPKSGGGKTEAFFGQGTRLTVV.

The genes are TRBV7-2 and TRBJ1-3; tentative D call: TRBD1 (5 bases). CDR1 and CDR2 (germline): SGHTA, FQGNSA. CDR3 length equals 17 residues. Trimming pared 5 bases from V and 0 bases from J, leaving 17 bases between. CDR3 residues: CASSPPPGRDSGNTIYF. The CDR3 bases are TGTGCCAGCAGCCCTCCCCCAGGGCGTGACTCTGGAAACACCATATATTTT.

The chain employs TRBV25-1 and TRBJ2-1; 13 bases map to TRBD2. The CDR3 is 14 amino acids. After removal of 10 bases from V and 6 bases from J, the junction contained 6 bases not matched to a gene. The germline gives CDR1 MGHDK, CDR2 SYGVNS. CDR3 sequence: CATRTSGGVNEQFF. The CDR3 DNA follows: TGTGCCACCCGGACTAGCGGGGGTGTCAATGAGCAGTTCTTC.

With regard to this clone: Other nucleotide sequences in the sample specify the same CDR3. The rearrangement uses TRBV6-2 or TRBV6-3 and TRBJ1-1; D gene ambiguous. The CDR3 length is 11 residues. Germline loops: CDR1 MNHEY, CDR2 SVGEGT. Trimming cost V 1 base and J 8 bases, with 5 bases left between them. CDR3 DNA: TGTGCCAGCAGTTACTTGGGCGAAGCTTTCTTT. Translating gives CASSYLGEAFF.

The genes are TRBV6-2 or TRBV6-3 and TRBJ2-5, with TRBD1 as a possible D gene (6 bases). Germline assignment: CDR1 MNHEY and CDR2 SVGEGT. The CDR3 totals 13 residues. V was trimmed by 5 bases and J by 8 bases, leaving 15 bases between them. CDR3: CASSSPGTFTQYF. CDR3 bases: TGTGCCAGCAGTAGTCCCGGGACATTTACCCAGTACTTC.

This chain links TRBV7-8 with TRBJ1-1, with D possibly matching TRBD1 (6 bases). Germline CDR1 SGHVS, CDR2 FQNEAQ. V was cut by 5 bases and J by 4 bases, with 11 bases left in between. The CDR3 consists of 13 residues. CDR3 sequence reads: CASSLVRGTEAFF. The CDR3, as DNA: TGTGCCAGCAGCCTAGTCAGGGGCACTGAAGCTTTCTTT.

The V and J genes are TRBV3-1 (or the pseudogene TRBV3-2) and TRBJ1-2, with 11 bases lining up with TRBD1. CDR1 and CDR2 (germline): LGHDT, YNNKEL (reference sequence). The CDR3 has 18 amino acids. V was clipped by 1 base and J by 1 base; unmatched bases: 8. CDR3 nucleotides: TGTGCCAGCAGCCAAGGAGCCGGGACAGGGGGTAGTAACTATGGCTACACCTTC. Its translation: CASSQGAGTGGSNYGYTF.

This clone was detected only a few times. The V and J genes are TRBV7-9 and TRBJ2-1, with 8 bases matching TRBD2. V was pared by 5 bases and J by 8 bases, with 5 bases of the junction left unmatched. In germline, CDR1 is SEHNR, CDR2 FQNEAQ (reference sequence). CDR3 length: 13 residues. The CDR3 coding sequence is TGTGCCAGCAGCCCCAGGGGACTAGATGAGCAGTTCTTC. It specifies CASSPRGLDEQFF.

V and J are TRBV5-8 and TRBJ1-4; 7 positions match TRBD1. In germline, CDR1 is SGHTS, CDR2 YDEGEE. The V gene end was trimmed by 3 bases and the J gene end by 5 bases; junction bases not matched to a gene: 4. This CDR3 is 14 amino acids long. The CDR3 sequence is CASSSGQFNEKLFF. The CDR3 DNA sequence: TGTGCCAGCAGCTCGGGACAGTTCAATGAAAAACTGTTTTTT.

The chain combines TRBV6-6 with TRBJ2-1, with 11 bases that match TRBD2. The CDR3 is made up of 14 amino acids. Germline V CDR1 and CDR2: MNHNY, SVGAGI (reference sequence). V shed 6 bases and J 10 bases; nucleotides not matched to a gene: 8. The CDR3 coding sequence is TGTGCCAGCAGCTTAGCGGGAGGGCCGTTCGAGCAGTTCTTC. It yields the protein CASSLAGGPFEQFF.

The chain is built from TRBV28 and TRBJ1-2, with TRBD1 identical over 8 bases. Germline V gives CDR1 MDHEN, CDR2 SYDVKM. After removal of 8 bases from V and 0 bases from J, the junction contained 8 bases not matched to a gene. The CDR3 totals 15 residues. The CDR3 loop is CASGHRGGTNYGYTF. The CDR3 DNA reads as TGTGCCAGCGGGCACAGGGGGGGAACTAACTATGGCTACACCTTC.

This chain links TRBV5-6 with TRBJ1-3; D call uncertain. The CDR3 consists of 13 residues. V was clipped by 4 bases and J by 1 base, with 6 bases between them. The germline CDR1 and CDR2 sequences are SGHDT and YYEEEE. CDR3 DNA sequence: TGTGCCAGCAGCCCCCAGTCTGGAAACACCATATATTTT. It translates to CASSPQSGNTIYF.

The CDR3 DNA is TGTGCCACGAACCGGGACAGGAACACTGAAGCTTTCTTT. It translates to CATNRDRNTEAFF. The chain recombines TRBV10-3 with TRBJ1-1; TRBD1 agrees at 7 bases. The CDR3 is 13 amino acids. CDR1 is ENHRY, CDR2 SYGVKD, per germline. The V segment lost 10 bases and the J segment 1 base; nucleotides outside the gene matches: 6.

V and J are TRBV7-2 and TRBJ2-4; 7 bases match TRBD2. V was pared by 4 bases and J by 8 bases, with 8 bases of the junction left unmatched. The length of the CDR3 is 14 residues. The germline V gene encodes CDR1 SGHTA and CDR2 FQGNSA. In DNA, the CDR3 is TGTGCCAGCAGCTCCCCCGGGACTACGGACATTCAGTACTTC. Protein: CASSSPGTTDIQYF.

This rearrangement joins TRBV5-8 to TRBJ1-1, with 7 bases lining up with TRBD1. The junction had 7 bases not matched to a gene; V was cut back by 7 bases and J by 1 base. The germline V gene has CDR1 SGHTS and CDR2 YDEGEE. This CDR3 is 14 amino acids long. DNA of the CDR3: TGTGCCAGCTTTATACAGGGGTGGAACACTGAAGCTTTCTTT. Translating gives CASFIQGWNTEAFF.